This is a list of T cell receptor beta chains from one sample in a study of metastatic and nonmetastatic thyroid tumors. Using MiXCR, TCRdb re-called clones from the PCR reads. The data contain nearly 5,000 clones, 28% of them singletons. The sequenced sample was adjacent normal tissue. These receptors were collected from a female donor with papillary thyroid cancer or a benign thyroid nodule (not recorded which). Some clones in this sample may be carry-over from other donors' samples. Both conserved end residues are part of each CDR3. Fields, in order: D gene, clone size, J gene, V gene, CDR3 protein, CDR3 DNA. D genes are given only for firm matches. Some rows mark clone size as missing; the rest say once, few, many or name a class of expanded clone.

D: TRBD1; size: many; J: TRBJ1-1; V: TRBV4-1; CDR3: CASSQGLGTLGTVEAFF; DNA: TGCGCCAGCAGCCAAGGGCTTGGGACCCTGGGGACAGTTGAAGCTTTCTTT
D: -; size: -; J: TRBJ2-7; V: TRBV13; CDR3: CASSLVAGIFYEQYF; DNA: TGTGCCAGCAGTTTGGTAGCAGGAATCTTCTACGAGCAGTACTTC
D: TRBD1; size: -; J: TRBJ2-3; V: TRBV7-8; CDR3: CASSPGQGSTDTQYF; DNA: TGTGCCAGCAGCCCTGGACAGGGGTCCACAGATACGCAGTATTTT
D: TRBD2; size: medium-sized; J: TRBJ2-1; V: TRBV6-2/TRBV6-3; CDR3: CASIPRLAENNEQFF; DNA: TGTGCCAGCATACCCCGACTAGCGGAGAACAATGAGCAGTTCTTC
D: -; size: many; J: TRBJ2-5; V: TRBV29-1; CDR3: CSVRVRNQETQYF; DNA: TGCAGCGTTAGGGTCCGGAATCAAGAGACCCAGTACTTC
D: -; size: few; J: TRBJ2-1; V: TRBV28; CDR3: CASSLGPRLPRAFF; DNA: TGTGCCAGCAGTTTAGGGCCCCGGCTCCCCAGGGCGTTCTTC
D: -; size: -; J: TRBJ2-7; V: TRBV11-1; CDR3: CASSTSGTSSYYEQYF; DNA: TGTGCCAGCAGCACCTCCGGGACTTCTTCTTACTACGAGCAGTACTTC
D: -; size: large; J: TRBJ2-7; V: TRBV5-5; CDR3: CASSLARGSNYEQYF; DNA: TGTGCCAGCAGCTTGGCCCGGGGATCTAATTACGAGCAGTACTTC
D: -; size: few; J: TRBJ2-7; V: TRBV12-3/TRBV12-4; CDR3: CASSLAPRTVIRAYEQYF; DNA: TGTGCCAGCAGTTTAGCGCCCAGGACGGTCATCAGGGCCTACGAGCAGTACTTC
D: TRBD2; size: -; J: TRBJ2-7; V: TRBV20-1; CDR3: CSAQLAGGTQYEQYF; DNA: TGCAGTGCACAACTAGCGGGAGGCACACAATACGAGCAGTACTTC
D: -; size: medium-sized; J: TRBJ2-4; V: TRBV3-1; CDR3: CASSQGLGVGNIQYF; DNA: TGTGCCAGCAGCCAAGGTCTTGGGGTGGGAAACATTCAGTACTTC
D: TRBD1; size: few; J: TRBJ2-2; V: TRBV7-2; CDR3: CASSPGTGLSGELFF; DNA: TGTGCCAGCAGCCCGGGGACAGGGCTATCCGGGGAGCTGTTTTTT
D: -; size: few; J: TRBJ1-5; V: TRBV6-1; CDR3: CASSVRKGQGRQPQHF; DNA: TGTGCCAGCAGTGTTCGGAAAGGGCAGGGAAGGCAGCCCCAGCATTTT
D: -; size: medium-sized; J: TRBJ2-5; V: TRBV18; CDR3: CASSTYGGAETQYF; DNA: TGTGCCAGCTCAACATACGGTGGGGCAGAGACCCAGTACTTC
D: -; size: medium-sized; J: TRBJ1-1; V: TRBV12-3/TRBV12-4; CDR3: CASSTGTGMDTEAFF; DNA: TGTGCCAGCAGCACCGGGACCGGGATGGACACTGAAGCTTTCTTT
D: -; size: -; J: TRBJ2-1; V: TRBV27; CDR3: CASQKGQYNEQFF; DNA: TGTGCCAGCCAAAAAGGACAGTACAATGAGCAGTTCTTC
D: -; size: medium-sized; J: TRBJ1-1; V: TRBV5-1; CDR3: CASSTSWGLNTEAFF; DNA: TGCGCCAGCAGCACAAGCTGGGGTTTGAACACTGAAGCTTTCTTT
D: -; size: many; J: TRBJ2-5; V: TRBV9; CDR3: CASSVASGSGETQYF; DNA: TGTGCCAGCAGCGTAGCATCCGGGTCTGGAGAGACCCAGTACTTC
D: -; size: large; J: TRBJ2-7; V: TRBV24-1; CDR3: CATSDSSYEQYF; DNA: TGTGCCACCAGTGACAGCTCCTACGAGCAGTACTTC
D: -; size: medium-sized; J: TRBJ2-5; V: TRBV2; CDR3: CASSSGSETQYF; DNA: TGTGCCAGCAGTTCGGGTTCAGAGACCCAGTACTTC
D: -; size: -; J: TRBJ2-7; V: TRBV18; CDR3: CASSPRNIGPTYEQYF; DNA: TGTGCCAGCTCACCACGAAATATCGGTCCCACCTACGAGCAGTACTTC
D: -; size: -; J: TRBJ2-2; V: TRBV7-8; CDR3: CASSLRITGTGELFF; DNA: TGTGCCAGCAGCTTACGTATTACAGGGACCGGGGAGCTGTTTTTT
D: -; size: -; J: TRBJ1-4; V: TRBV7-8; CDR3: CASSGTSTNEKLFF; DNA: TGTGCCAGCAGCGGGACATCAACTAATGAAAAACTGTTTTTT
D: TRBD1; size: -; J: TRBJ1-1; V: TRBV6-1; CDR3: CASSGRDRGRSEAFF; DNA: TGTGCCAGCAGTGGCCGGGACAGGGGTCGCTCTGAAGCTTTCTTT
D: -; size: few; J: TRBJ2-7; V: TRBV12-3/TRBV12-4; CDR3: CASRSWTRGEQYF; DNA: TGTGCCAGCCGATCATGGACCCGGGGAGAGCAGTACTTC
D: TRBD1; size: -; J: TRBJ2-2; V: TRBV14; CDR3: CAISQRRPGTGRTVELFF; DNA: TGTGCCATCAGCCAAAGACGGCCCGGGACAGGGAGGACCGTGGAGCTGTTTTTT
D: -; size: medium-sized; J: TRBJ2-5; V: TRBV15; CDR3: CATLASHTQDTQYF; DNA: TGTGCCACCTTGGCAAGTCATACCCAAGATACCCAGTACTTC
D: TRBD1; size: -; J: TRBJ1-6; V: TRBV9; CDR3: CASSAQTGGSPLHF; DNA: TGTGCCAGCAGCGCCCAGACAGGGGGTTCACCCCTCCACTTT
D: -; size: few; J: TRBJ2-7; V: TRBV6-2/TRBV6-3; CDR3: CASRTGSHEQYF; DNA: TGTGCCAGCCGTACAGGGTCCCACGAGCAGTACTTC
D: -; size: medium-sized; J: TRBJ1-2; V: TRBV19; CDR3: CASSRASNYGYTF; DNA: TGTGCCAGTAGTCGCGCGTCTAACTATGGCTACACCTTC